This paragraph reports one T cell receptor (beta chain). These data are taken from a study of T cell changes during pregnancy in multiple sclerosis. Trimming cost V 0 bases and J 6 bases, with 14 bases left between them. Germline CDR1 reads GTSNPN; CDR2 reads SVGIG (reference sequence). The CDR3 spans 15 residues. Data came from immunoSEQ multiplex PCR; TCRdb stores just in-frame clones and leaves some out. The sample includes around 63,000 clones, roughly 91% of them seen just once. This TCR was recovered from a female donor in good health, enrolled as a control in a pregnancy study. The chain recombines TRBV30 with TRBJ2-2; TRBD2 is a possible D gene (5 bases). Sequenced here: peripheral blood, sampled in the third trimester of pregnancy. DNA of the CDR3: TGTGCCTGGAGTGTAGGCGGGCTAGCAGCCGGGGAGCTGTTTTTT. This codes for CAWSVGGLAAGELFF.